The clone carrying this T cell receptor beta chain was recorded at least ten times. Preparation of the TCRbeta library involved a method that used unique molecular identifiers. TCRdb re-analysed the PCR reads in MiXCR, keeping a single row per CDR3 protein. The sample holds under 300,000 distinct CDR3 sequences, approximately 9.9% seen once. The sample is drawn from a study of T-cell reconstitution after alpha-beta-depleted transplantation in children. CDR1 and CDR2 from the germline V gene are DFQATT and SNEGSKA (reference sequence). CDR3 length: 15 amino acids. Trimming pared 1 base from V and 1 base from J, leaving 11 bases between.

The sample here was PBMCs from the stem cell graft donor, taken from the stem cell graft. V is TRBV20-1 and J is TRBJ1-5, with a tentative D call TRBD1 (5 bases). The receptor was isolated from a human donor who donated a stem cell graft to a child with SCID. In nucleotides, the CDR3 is TGCAGTGCTAGAGTAGCAGGGCGAAGCAATCAGCCCCAGCATTTT. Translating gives CSARVAGRSNQPQHF.